This T cell receptor (beta chain) was captured by sequencing in a study of cytomegalovirus exposure and HLA in healthy donors. Findings and limits, study-wide: In a later analysis, common viral pathogens appeared linked to several of the most significant clusters. Fewer N-insertions than the approximately 700-donor mean were reportedly shown by an Asian-associated ancestry cluster in a later analysis.

Turning to this clone: Its specificity is not known.

Primers: 60 Vbeta forward and 13 Jbeta reverse. Data came from immunoSEQ multiplex PCR; TCRdb stores just in-frame clones and leaves some out. The sample includes 150,000 or so clones, roughly 74% of them seen just once. Trimming shortened V by 0 bases and J by 6 bases, and 12 bases separated the two germline ends. Per germline, CDR1 MGHRA and CDR2 YSYEKL. The CDR3 consists of 15 residues. J is TRBJ1-5 and V is TRBV4-1; D is uncertain. Sample: PBMCs. This TCR was sampled from a man aged 18 to 35 in good health and CMV-seropositive. This CDR3 is CASSQDRQSGQPQHF. The CDR3 DNA reads TGCGCCAGCAGCCAAGATCGCCAATCGGGTCAGCCCCAGCATTTT.